The rows below give T cell receptor beta chains drawn from one sample of a study of T cells after yellow fever vaccination. TCRdb itself ran the 5' RACE reads through MiXCR, one entry per CDR3 protein. The table lists under 700,000 distinct CDR3 sequences, less than 20% of them singletons. Sample: PBMCs, taken about 5 days after the first yellow fever vaccination. The receptors were sampled from a man aged 18 to 29 who received the YFV17D yellow fever vaccine. The CDR3 runs from the conserved cysteine through the conserved F or W. D genes are given only for firm matches. Some rows have no size entry. The others give once, few or many, or a class for an expanded clone.

>.|TRBJ1-5|few|TRBV7-2
TGTGCCAGCAGCTGGGGGCAGGGCAGCAATCAGCCCCAGCATTTT
CASSWGQGSNQPQHF
>TRBD1|TRBJ2-4|.|TRBV6-2/TRBV6-3
TGTGCCAGCAGTTACGAGGGGGCAGTAGCCAAAAACATTCAGTACTTC
CASSYEGAVAKNIQYF
>TRBD1|TRBJ1-6|.|TRBV27
TGTGCCAGCAGCCCTAGGGACAGGGGTGGTTCACCCCTCCACTTT
CASSPRDRGGSPLHF
>.|TRBJ1-5|.|TRBV9
TGTGCCAGCAGCGTAGATGGTGTTTATCAGCCCCAGCATTTT
CASSVDGVYQPQHF
>.|TRBJ2-7|.|TRBV4-2
TGTGCCAGCAGCCAAGATTGGCAGGGAGTAGCCGAGCAGTACTTC
CASSQDWQGVAEQYF
>.|TRBJ1-2|few|TRBV7-9
TGTGCCAGCAGCTTGTTTGGACGTAGTAACTATGGCTACACCTTC
CASSLFGRSNYGYTF
>TRBD1|TRBJ2-3|.|TRBV10-3
TGTGCCATCAGTCCTACGACCTCAACAGGGGTAAACACAGATACGCAGTATTTT
CAISPTTSTGVNTDTQYF
>.|TRBJ2-3|many|TRBV5-1
TGCGCCAGCAGCCCTCGGGGGGCGTCCGATACGCAGTATTTT
CASSPRGASDTQYF
>.|TRBJ2-5|.|TRBV10-3
TGTGCCATCAGCACGCTTGACTCAGAGACCCAGTACTTC
CAISTLDSETQYF
>.|TRBJ1-5|.|TRBV7-9
TGTGCCACCTCGGTCGACAATCAGCCCCAGCATTTT
CATSVDNQPQHF